The present T cell receptor beta chain was sequenced within a study of blood T cell repertoires in COVID-19. Profiling relied on immunoSEQ multiplex PCR, and the TCRdb table lists in-frame clones only, not all of them. The sample yields 410,000 or so clones, 89% seen once. The CDR3 sequence is 15 residues long. Looked up from germline, CDR1 is LNHDA and CDR2 is SQIVND (reference sequence). Deletions cut 6 bases from V and 1 base from J, with 10 bases between. This TCR was sampled from a woman in her 40s with COVID-19, enrolled during active disease. The sequencing input was peripheral blood. The V gene is TRBV19, the J gene TRBJ2-6; TRBD2 is a possible D gene (5 bases). The DNA for the CDR3 is TGTGCCAGTAGGAGGGCCGGGTCTGGGGCCAACGTCCTGACTTTC. Translated: CASRRAGSGANVLTF.